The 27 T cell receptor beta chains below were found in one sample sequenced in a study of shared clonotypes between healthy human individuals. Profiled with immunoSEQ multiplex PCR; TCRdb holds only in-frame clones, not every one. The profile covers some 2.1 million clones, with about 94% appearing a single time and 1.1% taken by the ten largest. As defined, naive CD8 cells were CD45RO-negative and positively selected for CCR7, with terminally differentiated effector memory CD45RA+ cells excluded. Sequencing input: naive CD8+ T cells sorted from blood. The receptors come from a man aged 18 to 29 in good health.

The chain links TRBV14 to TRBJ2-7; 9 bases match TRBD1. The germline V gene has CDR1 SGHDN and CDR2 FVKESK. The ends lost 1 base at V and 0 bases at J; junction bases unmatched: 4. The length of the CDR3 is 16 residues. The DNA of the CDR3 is TGTGCCAGCAGCCAAGGTCCGGGACAGGGCTCCTACGAGCAGTACTTC. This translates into CASSQGPGQGSYEQYF.

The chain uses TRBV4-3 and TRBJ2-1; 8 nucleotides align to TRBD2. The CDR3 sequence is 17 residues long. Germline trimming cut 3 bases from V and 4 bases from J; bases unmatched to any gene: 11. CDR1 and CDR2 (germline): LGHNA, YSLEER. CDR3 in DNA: TGCGCCAGCAGCCATCGATCGGGACTAGAGAATTACAATGAGCAGTTCTTC. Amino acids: CASSHRSGLENYNEQFF.

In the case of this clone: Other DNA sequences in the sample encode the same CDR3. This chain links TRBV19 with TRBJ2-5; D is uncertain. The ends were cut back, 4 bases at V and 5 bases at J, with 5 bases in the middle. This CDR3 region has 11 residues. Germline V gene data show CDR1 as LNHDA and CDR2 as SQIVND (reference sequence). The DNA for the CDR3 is TGTGCCAGTAGTACCGGGGAGACCCAGTACTTC. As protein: CASSTGETQYF. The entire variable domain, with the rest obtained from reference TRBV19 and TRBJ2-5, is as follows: DGGITQSPKYLFRKEGQNVTLSCEQNLNHDAMYWYRQDPGQGLRLIYYSQIVNDFQKGDIAEGYSVSREKKESFPLTVTSAQKNPTAFYLCASSTGETQYFGPGTRLLVL.

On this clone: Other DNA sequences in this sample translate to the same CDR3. The CDR3 nucleotides are TGTGCCAGCAGTTTATTAAACACCGGGGAGCTGTTTTTT. The encoded protein is CASSLLNTGELFF. The chain combines TRBV28 with TRBJ2-2, with D uncertain. Germline CDR1 and CDR2: MDHEN and SYDVKM. The length of the CDR3 is 13 residues. V lost 1 base and J lost 2, with 2 bases in between.

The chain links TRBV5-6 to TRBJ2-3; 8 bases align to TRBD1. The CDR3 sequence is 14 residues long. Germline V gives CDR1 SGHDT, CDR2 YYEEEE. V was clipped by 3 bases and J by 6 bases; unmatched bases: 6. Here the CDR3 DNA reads TGTGCCAGCAGCTACGGACAGGGCCCCGATACGCAGTATTTT. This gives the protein CASSYGQGPDTQYF. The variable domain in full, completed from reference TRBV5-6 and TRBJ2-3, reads DAGVTQSPTHLIKTRGQQVTLRCSPKSGHDTVSWYQQALGQGPQFIFQYYEEEERQRGNFPDRFSGHQFPNYSSELNVNALLLGDSALYLCASSYGQGPDTQYFGPGTRLTVL.

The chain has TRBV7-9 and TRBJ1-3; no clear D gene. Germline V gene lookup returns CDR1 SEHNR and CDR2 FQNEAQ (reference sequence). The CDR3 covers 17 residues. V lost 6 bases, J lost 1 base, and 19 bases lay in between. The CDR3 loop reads CASSPSRGNASGNTIYF. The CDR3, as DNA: TGTGCCAGCAGTCCGTCCCGGGGAAATGCATCTGGAAACACCATATATTTT.

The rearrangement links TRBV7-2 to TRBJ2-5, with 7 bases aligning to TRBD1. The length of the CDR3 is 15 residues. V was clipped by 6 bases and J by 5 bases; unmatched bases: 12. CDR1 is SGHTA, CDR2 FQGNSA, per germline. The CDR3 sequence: CASSPHRGIGETQYF. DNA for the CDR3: TGTGCCAGCAGTCCCCACAGGGGAATAGGGGAGACCCAGTACTTC.

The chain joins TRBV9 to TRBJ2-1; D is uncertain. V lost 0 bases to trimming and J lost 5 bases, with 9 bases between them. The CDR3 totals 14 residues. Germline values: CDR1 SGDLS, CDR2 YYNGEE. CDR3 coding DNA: TGTGCCAGCAGCGTAGGTTGGGGTCACAATGAGCAGTTCTTC. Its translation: CASSVGWGHNEQFF.

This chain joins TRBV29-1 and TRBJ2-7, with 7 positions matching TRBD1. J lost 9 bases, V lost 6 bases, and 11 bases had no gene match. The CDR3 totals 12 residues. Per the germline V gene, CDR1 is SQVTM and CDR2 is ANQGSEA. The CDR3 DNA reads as TGCAGCGTCAGCGACAACAGGGGTGGGCAGTACTTC. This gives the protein CSVSDNRGGQYF.

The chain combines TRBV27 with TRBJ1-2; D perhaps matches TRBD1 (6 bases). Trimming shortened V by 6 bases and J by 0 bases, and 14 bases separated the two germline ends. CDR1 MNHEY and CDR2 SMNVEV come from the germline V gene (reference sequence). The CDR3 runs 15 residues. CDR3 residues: CASRWGRGANYGYTF. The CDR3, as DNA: TGTGCCAGCAGATGGGGGCGAGGGGCTAACTATGGCTACACCTTC.

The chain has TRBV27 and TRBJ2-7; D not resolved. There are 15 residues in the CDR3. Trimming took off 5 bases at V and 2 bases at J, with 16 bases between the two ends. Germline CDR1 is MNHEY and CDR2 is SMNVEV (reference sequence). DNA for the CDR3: TGTGCCAGCAGTCGACCTGGGAACAGTCCCTACGAGCAGTACTTC. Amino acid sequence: CASSRPGNSPYEQYF.

The CDR3 sequence: CSVVAIDYNEQFF. CDR3 DNA: TGCAGCGTTGTTGCGATCGACTACAATGAGCAGTTCTTC. The chain has TRBV29-1 and TRBJ2-1, with unresolved D. V lost 4 bases, J lost 3 bases, and 10 bases lay in between. Germline CDR1 is SQVTM and CDR2 is ANQGSEA. This CDR3 contains 13 residues.

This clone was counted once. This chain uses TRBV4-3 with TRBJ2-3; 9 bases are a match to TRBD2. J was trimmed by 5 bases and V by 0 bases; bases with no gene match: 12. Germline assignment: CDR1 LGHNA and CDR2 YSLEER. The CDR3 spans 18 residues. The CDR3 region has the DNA TGCGCCAGCAGCCAAGATCGCTTATTAGCGGGAGCCGTAGATACGCAGTATTTT. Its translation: CASSQDRLLAGAVDTQYF.

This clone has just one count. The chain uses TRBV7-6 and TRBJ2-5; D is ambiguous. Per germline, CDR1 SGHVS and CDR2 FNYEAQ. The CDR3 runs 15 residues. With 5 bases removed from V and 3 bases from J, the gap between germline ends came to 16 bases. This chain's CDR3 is CASSPMGYEEETQYF. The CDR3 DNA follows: TGTGCCAGCAGCCCAATGGGTTATGAGGAAGAGACCCAGTACTTC.

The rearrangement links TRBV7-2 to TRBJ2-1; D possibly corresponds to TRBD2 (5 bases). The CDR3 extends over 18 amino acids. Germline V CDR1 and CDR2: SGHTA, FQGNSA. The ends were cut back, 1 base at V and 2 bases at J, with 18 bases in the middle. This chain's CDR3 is CASSLVSPYGVTYNEQFF. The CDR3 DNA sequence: TGTGCCAGCAGCTTAGTTAGCCCCTACGGGGTCACCTACAATGAGCAGTTCTTC.

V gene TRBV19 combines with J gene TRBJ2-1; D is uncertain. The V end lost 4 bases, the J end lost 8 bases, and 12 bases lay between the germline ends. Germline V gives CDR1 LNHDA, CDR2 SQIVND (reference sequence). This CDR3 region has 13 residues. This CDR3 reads CASSTSLGHEQFF. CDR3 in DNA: TGTGCCAGTAGTACCAGCCTCGGGCATGAGCAGTTCTTC.

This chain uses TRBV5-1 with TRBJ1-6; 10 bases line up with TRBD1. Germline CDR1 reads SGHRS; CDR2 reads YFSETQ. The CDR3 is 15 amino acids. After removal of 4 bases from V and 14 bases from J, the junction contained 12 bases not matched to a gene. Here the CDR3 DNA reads TGCGCCAGCAGCGCAAGACAGGGGGCAGATGTGACCCTCCACTTT. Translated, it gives CASSARQGADVTLHF.

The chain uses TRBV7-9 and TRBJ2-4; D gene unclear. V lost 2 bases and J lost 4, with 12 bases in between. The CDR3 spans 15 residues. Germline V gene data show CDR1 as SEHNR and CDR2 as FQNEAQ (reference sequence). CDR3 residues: CASSLSAGAKNIQYF. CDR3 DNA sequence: TGTGCCAGCAGCTTATCGGCAGGAGCTAAAAACATTCAGTACTTC.

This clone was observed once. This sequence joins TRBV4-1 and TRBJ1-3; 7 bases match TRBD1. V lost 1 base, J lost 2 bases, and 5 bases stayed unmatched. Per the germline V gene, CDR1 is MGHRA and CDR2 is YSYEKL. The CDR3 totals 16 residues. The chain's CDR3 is CASSQVTGVPGNTIYF. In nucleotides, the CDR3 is TGCGCCAGCAGCCAAGTTACAGGGGTCCCTGGAAACACCATATATTTT.

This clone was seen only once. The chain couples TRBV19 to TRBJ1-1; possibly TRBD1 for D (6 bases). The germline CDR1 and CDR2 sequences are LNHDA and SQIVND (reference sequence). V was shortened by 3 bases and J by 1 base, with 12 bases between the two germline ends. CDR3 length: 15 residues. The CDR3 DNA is TGTGCCAGTAGTATTTTGGGGGGCCCGAACACTGAAGCTTTCTTT. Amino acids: CASSILGGPNTEAFF.

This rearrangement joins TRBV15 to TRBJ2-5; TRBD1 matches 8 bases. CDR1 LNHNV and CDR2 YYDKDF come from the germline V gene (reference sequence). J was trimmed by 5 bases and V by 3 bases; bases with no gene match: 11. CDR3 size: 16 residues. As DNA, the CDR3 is TGTGCCACCAGCAGCACGACCGGACAGGGCGGGGAGACCCAGTACTTC. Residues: CATSSTTGQGGETQYF.

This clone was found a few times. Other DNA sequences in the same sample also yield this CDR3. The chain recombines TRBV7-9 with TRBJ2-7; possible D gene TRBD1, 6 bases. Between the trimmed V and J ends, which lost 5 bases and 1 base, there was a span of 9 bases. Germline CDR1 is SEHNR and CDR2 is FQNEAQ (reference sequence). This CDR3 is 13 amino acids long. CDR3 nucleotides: TGTGCCAGCAGCCCGGACAGTTCCTACGAGCAGTACTTC. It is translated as CASSPDSSYEQYF.

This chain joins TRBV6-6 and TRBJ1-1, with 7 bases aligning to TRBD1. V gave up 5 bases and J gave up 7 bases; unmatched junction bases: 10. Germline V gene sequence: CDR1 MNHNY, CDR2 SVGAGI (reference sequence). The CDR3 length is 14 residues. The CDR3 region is CASSQGTAGDEAFF. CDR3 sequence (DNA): TGTGCCAGCAGTCAGGGGACAGCGGGGGATGAAGCTTTCTTT.

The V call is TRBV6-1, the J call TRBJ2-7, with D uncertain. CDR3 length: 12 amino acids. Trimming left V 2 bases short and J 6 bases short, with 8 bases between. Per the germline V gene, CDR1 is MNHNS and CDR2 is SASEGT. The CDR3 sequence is CASSEIPREQYF. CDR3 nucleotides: TGTGCCAGCAGTGAAATACCCCGCGAGCAGTACTTC.

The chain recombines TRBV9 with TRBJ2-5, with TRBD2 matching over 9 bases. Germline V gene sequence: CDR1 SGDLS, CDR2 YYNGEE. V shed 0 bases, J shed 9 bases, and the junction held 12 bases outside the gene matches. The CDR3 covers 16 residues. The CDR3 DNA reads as TGTGCCAGCAGCGTAGAAGCGGGAGGCTCCGTTTGGGCCCAGTACTTC. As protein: CASSVEAGGSVWAQYF.

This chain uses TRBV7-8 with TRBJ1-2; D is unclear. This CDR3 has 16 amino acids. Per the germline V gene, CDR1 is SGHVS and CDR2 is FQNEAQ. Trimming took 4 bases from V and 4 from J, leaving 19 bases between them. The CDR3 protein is CASSSPADHRIYGYTF. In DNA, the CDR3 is TGTGCCAGCAGCTCACCGGCGGACCATCGAATCTATGGCTACACCTTC. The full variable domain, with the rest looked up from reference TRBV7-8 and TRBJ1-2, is GAGVSQSPRYKVAKRGQDVALRCDPISGHVSLFWYQQALGQGPEFLTYFQNEAQLDKSGLPSDRFFAERPEGSVSTLKIQRTQQEDSAVYLCASSSPADHRIYGYTFGSGTRLTVV.

In DNA, the CDR3 is TGTGCCAGTAGTATACACAGGGGATCCCAAGAGACCCAGTACTTC. This codes for CASSIHRGSQETQYF. J is TRBJ2-5 and V is TRBV19; TRBD1 matches 7 bases. The CDR3 runs to 15 residues. V lost 2 bases, J lost 1 base, and 4 bases stayed unmatched. CDR1 and CDR2 (germline): LNHDA, SQIVND (reference sequence).